Presented here are 6 T cell receptor beta chains from one specimen sequenced in a study of T-cell memory formation after mild COVID-19. A single record per CDR3 protein comes from TCRdb applying MiXCR to the 5' RACE reads. The table includes 500,000 to 600,000 distinct CDR3 sequences, more than 15% detected once. What was sequenced was PBMCs or a T cell subset sorted from them (not recorded which). These receptors came from an adult woman who had mild COVID-19 (a few samples of this study predate the infection). Cell type and time point are not known.

This chain connects TRBV20-1 to TRBJ2-7; TRBD2 aligns across 8 bases. The CDR3 loop spans 15 amino acids. The germline V gene has CDR1 DFQATT and CDR2 SNEGSKA (reference sequence). With 0 bases clipped from V and 0 bases from J, the junction kept 4 bases outside the gene matches. The CDR3 region has the DNA TGCAGTGCTAGAGATGGGAGCGGGAGCTCCTACGAGCAGTACTTC. This sequence encodes CSARDGSGSSYEQYF.

The table lists this clonotype with a few counts. The V gene is TRBV3-1, the J gene TRBJ1-2, with D hard to call. The CDR3 extends over 14 amino acids. V lost 4 bases, J lost 7 bases, and 16 bases lay in between. Germline lookup yields CDR1 LGHDT and CDR2 YNNKEL (reference sequence). The CDR3, as DNA: TGTGCCAGCAGCCTCGGTCAGTTGCCGACTGGCTACACCTTC. This codes for CASSLGQLPTGYTF.

The chain joins TRBV28 to TRBJ2-7; 12 positions match TRBD2. The CDR3 contains 15 residues. The V gene end was trimmed by 6 bases and the J gene end by 3 bases; junction bases not matched to a gene: 6. The germline V gene has CDR1 MDHEN and CDR2 SYDVKM. CDR3 sequence: CASSPTSGSIYEQYF. CDR3 DNA: TGTGCCAGCAGCCCGACTAGCGGGAGCATCTACGAGCAGTACTTC.

This sequence joins TRBV5-1 and TRBJ1-5; TRBD1 matches 8 bases. The germline CDR1 and CDR2 sequences are SGHRS and YFSETQ. The junction had 6 bases not matched to a gene; V was cut back by 0 bases and J by 7 bases. This CDR3 region has 15 residues. The CDR3 spells CASSLAGGSRQPQHF. CDR3 DNA: TGCGCCAGCAGCTTGGCAGGGGGCTCACGGCAGCCCCAGCATTTT.

The genes are TRBV6-5 and TRBJ1-4; 7 bases line up with TRBD1. The CDR3 sequence is 15 residues long. The germline gives CDR1 MNHEY, CDR2 SVGAGI. The trim removed 2 bases at V and 6 bases at J, leaving 6 bases unmatched. The CDR3 spells CASSYTDRVYEKLFF. The CDR3 DNA is TGTGCCAGCAGTTACACCGACAGGGTGTATGAAAAACTGTTTTTT.

This clonotype was observed a handful of times. CDR3 region: CATGRDFNNEQFF. The CDR3 DNA follows: TGTGCCACAGGCAGAGACTTTAACAATGAGCAGTTCTTC. J is TRBJ2-1 and V is TRBV10-3; D gene uncertain. The CDR3 has 13 residues. Trimming removed 10 bases from V and 5 bases from J, with 15 bases in between. CDR1 and CDR2 from the germline V gene are ENHRY and SYGVKD.